This is a list of T cell receptor beta chains from one sample in a study of response to subunit inactivated influenza vaccine. TCRdb independently ran MiXCR on the RT-PCR reads; one entry per CDR3 protein. The sample contains hundreds of thousands of distinct CDR3 sequences, about 20% of which appear only once. Sample: PBMCs from blood, taken about 20 months after vaccination. The receptors stem from a man aged 45-69 years who received an inactivated influenza vaccine. CDR3s include the opening cysteine and the closing phenylalanine or tryptophan. A D gene is named only where the DNA matches it firmly. Expanded clones get a size class; other rows say once, few or many, or leave the size out.

clone_size: -; v_call: TRBV7-7; j_call: TRBJ2-5; d_call: TRBD1; cdr3_aa: CASTAGTGGDETQYF; cdr3_nt: TGTGCTAGCACCGCTGGGACAGGGGGAGATGAGACCCAGTACTTC
clone_size: few; v_call: TRBV7-7; j_call: TRBJ2-1; d_call: -; cdr3_aa: CASSPSAKSSYNEQFF; cdr3_nt: TGTGCCAGCAGCCCCTCAGCGAAAAGCTCCTACAATGAGCAGTTCTTC
clone_size: -; v_call: TRBV5-1; j_call: TRBJ2-1; d_call: TRBD2; cdr3_aa: CASSASGLAGGREQFF; cdr3_nt: TGCGCCAGCAGCGCTTCGGGACTAGCGGGGGGGCGGGAGCAGTTCTTC
clone_size: few; v_call: TRBV11-1; j_call: TRBJ2-1; d_call: -; cdr3_aa: CASSLVSVGRTYRSNEQFF; cdr3_nt: TGTGCCAGCAGCTTAGTAAGCGTGGGCAGAACCTATCGCTCCAATGAGCAGTTCTTC
clone_size: -; v_call: TRBV5-1; j_call: TRBJ2-7; d_call: -; cdr3_aa: CASSLVRGLEQYF; cdr3_nt: TGCGCCAGCAGCTTGGTACGGGGTCTCGAGCAGTACTTC
clone_size: many; v_call: TRBV4-3; j_call: TRBJ2-3; d_call: -; cdr3_aa: CASSEYSTDTQYF; cdr3_nt: TGCGCCAGCAGCGAATACAGCACAGATACGCAGTATTTT
clone_size: few; v_call: TRBV3-1; j_call: TRBJ1-2; d_call: -; cdr3_aa: CASSPPRHGYTF; cdr3_nt: TGTGCCAGCAGCCCGCCCCGCCATGGCTACACCTTC
clone_size: many; v_call: TRBV20-1; j_call: TRBJ2-5; d_call: -; cdr3_aa: CSAREWKVETQYF; cdr3_nt: TGCAGTGCTAGAGAGTGGAAGGTGGAGACCCAGTACTTC
clone_size: many; v_call: TRBV5-6; j_call: TRBJ1-6; d_call: -; cdr3_aa: CASSWAYLGQDSPLHF; cdr3_nt: TGTGCCAGCAGCTGGGCCTATCTAGGCCAAGACTCACCCCTCCACTTT
clone_size: few; v_call: TRBV5-8; j_call: TRBJ1-1; d_call: -; cdr3_aa: CASSLGQPQDTEAFF; cdr3_nt: TGTGCCAGCAGCTTGGGACAGCCTCAGGACACTGAAGCTTTCTTT
clone_size: once; v_call: TRBV5-4; j_call: TRBJ2-1; d_call: TRBD2; cdr3_aa: CASSLSSSGGAGEQFF; cdr3_nt: TGTGCCAGCAGCTTGTCGTCTAGCGGGGGGGCCGGTGAGCAGTTCTTC
clone_size: few; v_call: TRBV14; j_call: TRBJ2-1; d_call: -; cdr3_aa: CASSQESAAYEQFF; cdr3_nt: TGTGCCAGCAGCCAAGAATCGGCGGCCTATGAGCAGTTCTTC
clone_size: -; v_call: TRBV7-3; j_call: TRBJ2-3; d_call: -; cdr3_aa: CASSLKGIYTDTQYF; cdr3_nt: TGTGCCAGCAGCTTAAAAGGGATCTACACAGATACGCAGTATTTT
clone_size: few; v_call: TRBV6-1; j_call: TRBJ1-5; d_call: TRBD1; cdr3_aa: CASSVGRDRGHSNQPQHF; cdr3_nt: TGTGCCAGCAGTGTTGGCCGGGACAGGGGGCACAGCAATCAGCCCCAGCATTTT
clone_size: -; v_call: TRBV7-2; j_call: TRBJ2-5; d_call: -; cdr3_aa: CASSSQVAGETQYF; cdr3_nt: TGTGCCAGCAGCTCCCAGGTGGCCGGAGAGACCCAGTACTTC
clone_size: many; v_call: TRBV6-1; j_call: TRBJ1-2; d_call: -; cdr3_aa: CASSALRGVGYGYTF; cdr3_nt: TGTGCCAGCAGTGCCCTGCGGGGCGTGGGCTATGGCTACACCTTC
clone_size: -; v_call: TRBV19; j_call: TRBJ1-2; d_call: TRBD1; cdr3_aa: CASNPGQINYGYTF; cdr3_nt: TGTGCCAGTAATCCGGGACAGATTAACTATGGCTACACCTTC
clone_size: few; v_call: TRBV28; j_call: TRBJ2-7; d_call: -; cdr3_aa: CASSPHAISSYEQYF; cdr3_nt: TGTGCCAGCAGTCCACACGCGATAAGCTCCTACGAGCAGTACTTC
clone_size: many; v_call: TRBV28; j_call: TRBJ1-6; d_call: TRBD1; cdr3_aa: CASSLWGLPGQDNSPLHF; cdr3_nt: TGTGCCAGCAGTTTATGGGGCCTACCGGGACAGGATAATTCACCCCTCCACTTT
clone_size: -; v_call: TRBV18; j_call: TRBJ1-3; d_call: -; cdr3_aa: CASSPDKNGNTIYF; cdr3_nt: TGTGCCAGCTCCCCCGACAAGAACGGAAACACCATATATTTT
clone_size: many; v_call: TRBV29-1; j_call: TRBJ1-1; d_call: TRBD1; cdr3_aa: CSVGQGDAEAFF; cdr3_nt: TGCAGCGTCGGACAGGGGGACGCTGAAGCTTTCTTT
clone_size: few; v_call: TRBV7-2; j_call: TRBJ1-1; d_call: -; cdr3_aa: CASSLGGPGAFF; cdr3_nt: TGTGCCAGCAGCTTAGGGGGGCCGGGGGCTTTCTTT
clone_size: many; v_call: TRBV25-1; j_call: TRBJ1-1; d_call: -; cdr3_aa: CASSELLNTEAFF; cdr3_nt: TGTGCCAGCAGTGAGTTGCTGAACACTGAAGCTTTCTTT
clone_size: -; v_call: TRBV4-1; j_call: TRBJ1-2; d_call: -; cdr3_aa: CASSRPDGVYGYTF; cdr3_nt: TGCGCCAGCAGCCGACCCGACGGGGTCTATGGCTACACCTTC
clone_size: few; v_call: TRBV5-8; j_call: TRBJ2-1; d_call: TRBD2; cdr3_aa: CASSSGGPTKINNEQFF; cdr3_nt: TGTGCCAGCAGCTCGGGAGGTCCCACAAAGATCAACAATGAGCAGTTCTTC
clone_size: -; v_call: TRBV6-1; j_call: TRBJ1-1; d_call: TRBD1; cdr3_aa: CASSPGQGASGWAEAFF; cdr3_nt: TGTGCCAGCAGTCCCGGACAGGGAGCGAGCGGTTGGGCTGAAGCTTTCTTT
clone_size: -; v_call: TRBV7-2; j_call: TRBJ2-5; d_call: -; cdr3_aa: CASSLASPGTGTQYF; cdr3_nt: TGTGCCAGCAGCTTAGCCTCGCCGGGGACGGGGACCCAGTACTTC
clone_size: -; v_call: TRBV7-2; j_call: TRBJ2-1; d_call: TRBD1; cdr3_aa: CASSMGQGGSEQFF; cdr3_nt: TGTGCCAGCAGCATGGGACAGGGGGGAAGTGAGCAGTTCTTC
clone_size: -; v_call: TRBV12-3/TRBV12-4; j_call: TRBJ2-1; d_call: TRBD2; cdr3_aa: CASSSRSPGTRLYNEQFF; cdr3_nt: TGTGCCAGCAGTTCACGCTCTCCCGGGACTAGACTCTACAATGAGCAGTTCTTC
clone_size: few; v_call: TRBV6-2/TRBV6-3; j_call: TRBJ2-1; d_call: -; cdr3_aa: CASSYSTEQFF; cdr3_nt: TGTGCCAGCAGTTACTCGACAGAGCAGTTCTTC
clone_size: -; v_call: TRBV11-1; j_call: TRBJ2-1; d_call: TRBD2; cdr3_aa: CASSRTSGSFNEQFF; cdr3_nt: TGTGCCAGCAGCAGGACTAGCGGGAGTTTCAATGAGCAGTTCTTC
clone_size: -; v_call: TRBV21-1; j_call: TRBJ1-6; d_call: -; cdr3_aa: CASSPRRNSPLHF; cdr3_nt: TGTGCCAGCAGCCCAAGGAGGAATTCACCCCTCCACTTT
clone_size: -; v_call: TRBV5-1; j_call: TRBJ2-3; d_call: -; cdr3_aa: CASSPRGFSTDTQYF; cdr3_nt: TGCGCCAGCAGCCCTCGGGGCTTTAGCACAGATACGCAGTATTTT
clone_size: -; v_call: TRBV20-1; j_call: TRBJ1-5; d_call: -; cdr3_aa: CSASGVRSNQPQHF; cdr3_nt: TGCAGTGCTAGCGGTGTTAGGAGCAATCAGCCCCAGCATTTT
clone_size: few; v_call: TRBV28; j_call: TRBJ1-2; d_call: -; cdr3_aa: CASSSDMNYGYTF; cdr3_nt: TGTGCCAGCAGTTCCGACATGAACTATGGCTACACCTTC
clone_size: -; v_call: TRBV12-3/TRBV12-4; j_call: TRBJ1-1; d_call: TRBD1; cdr3_aa: CASSKQGPAFEAFF; cdr3_nt: TGTGCCAGCAGTAAACAGGGGCCCGCTTTTGAAGCTTTCTTT
clone_size: few; v_call: TRBV11-2; j_call: TRBJ2-7; d_call: -; cdr3_aa: CASSHGFPDNTPDEQYF; cdr3_nt: TGTGCCAGCAGCCACGGATTCCCCGACAATACTCCGGACGAGCAGTACTTC
clone_size: -; v_call: TRBV6-5; j_call: TRBJ2-3; d_call: TRBD2; cdr3_aa: CASSYSIAGRDTQYF; cdr3_nt: TGTGCCAGCAGTTACTCTATAGCGGGGCGAGATACGCAGTATTTT
clone_size: -; v_call: TRBV4-1; j_call: TRBJ1-4; d_call: -; cdr3_aa: CASSQFGWGKNEKLFF; cdr3_nt: TGCGCCAGCAGCCAATTCGGATGGGGGAAAAATGAAAAACTGTTTTTT
clone_size: -; v_call: TRBV12-3/TRBV12-4; j_call: TRBJ2-2; d_call: -; cdr3_aa: CASTGGLGELFF; cdr3_nt: TGTGCCAGCACCGGGGGGCTTGGGGAGCTGTTTTTT
clone_size: many; v_call: TRBV5-1; j_call: TRBJ2-1; d_call: -; cdr3_aa: CASTDGGKVYNEQFF; cdr3_nt: TGCGCCAGCACGGATGGGGGGAAGGTCTACAATGAGCAGTTCTTC
clone_size: few; v_call: TRBV20-1; j_call: TRBJ1-2; d_call: -; cdr3_aa: CSANAPDRELRGYTF; cdr3_nt: TGCAGTGCGAACGCCCCGGATCGGGAACTAAGAGGCTACACCTTC
clone_size: few; v_call: TRBV15; j_call: TRBJ1-3; d_call: -; cdr3_aa: CATSRRGRDSGNTIYF; cdr3_nt: TGTGCCACCAGCAGAAGGGGACGGGACTCTGGAAACACCATATATTTT
clone_size: -; v_call: TRBV24-1; j_call: TRBJ1-4; d_call: TRBD1; cdr3_aa: CATSEGQGGKEKLFF; cdr3_nt: TGTGCCACCAGTGAGGGACAGGGGGGAAAGGAAAAACTGTTTTTT
clone_size: many; v_call: TRBV5-1; j_call: TRBJ1-2; d_call: -; cdr3_aa: CASSRGGGEDYGYTF; cdr3_nt: TGCGCCAGCAGCCGAGGGGGGGGCGAGGACTATGGCTACACCTTC
clone_size: -; v_call: TRBV4-1; j_call: TRBJ1-4; d_call: -; cdr3_aa: CASSHRIGTGNEKLFF; cdr3_nt: TGCGCCAGCAGCCATCGGATAGGGACGGGAAATGAAAAACTGTTTTTT
clone_size: -; v_call: TRBV5-5; j_call: TRBJ1-5; d_call: -; cdr3_aa: CASSSRYESGPQHF; cdr3_nt: TGTGCCAGCAGCTCACGGTACGAATCAGGGCCCCAGCATTTT
clone_size: -; v_call: TRBV13; j_call: TRBJ2-3; d_call: -; cdr3_aa: CASSSNREIGTDTQYF; cdr3_nt: TGTGCCAGCAGCTCCAACAGGGAGATCGGCACAGATACGCAGTATTTT
clone_size: -; v_call: TRBV5-5; j_call: TRBJ2-3; d_call: -; cdr3_aa: CASSLFLVGPDTQYF; cdr3_nt: TGTGCCAGCAGCTTGTTCCTCGTCGGGCCGGATACGCAGTATTTT
clone_size: -; v_call: TRBV20-1; j_call: TRBJ1-4; d_call: TRBD1; cdr3_aa: CSASHNRGHEKLFF; cdr3_nt: TGCAGTGCTAGCCACAACAGGGGACATGAAAAACTGTTTTTT
clone_size: few; v_call: TRBV6-1; j_call: TRBJ2-5; d_call: TRBD2; cdr3_aa: CATRASGGFQETQYF; cdr3_nt: TGTGCCACCAGGGCTAGCGGGGGGTTCCAAGAGACCCAGTACTTC
clone_size: -; v_call: TRBV2; j_call: TRBJ1-1; d_call: -; cdr3_aa: CASTMRGTEAFF; cdr3_nt: TGTGCCAGCACCATGCGAGGGACTGAAGCTTTCTTT
clone_size: few; v_call: TRBV28; j_call: TRBJ1-2; d_call: -; cdr3_aa: CASSWGLTRNGYTF; cdr3_nt: TGTGCCAGCAGCTGGGGGTTGACGAGGAATGGCTACACCTTC
clone_size: -; v_call: TRBV13; j_call: TRBJ1-2; d_call: -; cdr3_aa: CASSSTGRIYGYTF; cdr3_nt: TGTGCCAGCAGCTCCACGGGACGAATCTATGGCTACACCTTC
clone_size: few; v_call: TRBV20-1; j_call: TRBJ1-4; d_call: -; cdr3_aa: CSASTTSGFLEKLFF; cdr3_nt: TGCAGTGCTAGTACCACGTCTGGGTTTTTAGAAAAACTGTTTTTT
clone_size: -; v_call: TRBV27; j_call: TRBJ2-2; d_call: -; cdr3_aa: CASSLGAGSPGELFF; cdr3_nt: TGTGCCAGCAGTCTGGGGGCAGGGTCCCCCGGGGAGCTGTTTTTT
clone_size: -; v_call: TRBV20-1; j_call: TRBJ2-1; d_call: TRBD1; cdr3_aa: CSARDLNRGLYEQFF; cdr3_nt: TGCAGTGCTAGAGATTTAAACAGGGGGCTGTATGAGCAGTTCTTC
clone_size: -; v_call: TRBV7-2; j_call: TRBJ1-2; d_call: TRBD1; cdr3_aa: CASSGQGAGYGYTF; cdr3_nt: TGTGCCAGCAGCGGTCAGGGGGCCGGCTATGGCTACACCTTC
clone_size: many; v_call: TRBV7-9; j_call: TRBJ1-6; d_call: -; cdr3_aa: CASSLDNSPLHF; cdr3_nt: TGTGCCAGCAGCTTAGATAATTCACCCCTCCACTTT